Presented here are 21 T cell receptor beta chains from one specimen sequenced in a study of T-cell memory formation after mild COVID-19 (dated by TCRdb to 2020 to 2023). Libraries were built with 5' RACE. The run used an Illumina NovaSeq 6000. In TCRdb, the public reads were trimmed at Q25 with fastp and aligned with MiXCR, with productive beta chains retained. Merged by CDR3 protein, the rows form single entries marked with the most common genes and DNA. The table for this sample lists under 550,000 distinct CDR3 sequences; approximately 19% of them were counted only once. About a fifth of the sample lies in the top ten. The sequenced material came from PBMCs or a T cell subset sorted from them (not recorded which). The receptors come from a man aged 18 to 29 who had mild COVID-19 (a few samples of this study predate the infection). The sample titles of this study are shuffled in the database, so cell type and time point are left out; the donor was told from shared clones.

The J gene is TRBJ2-3, the V gene TRBV20-1, with D uncertain. The CDR3 covers 13 residues. Trimming stripped 1 base from V and 0 bases from J, with 5 bases between. Germline values: CDR1 DFQATT, CDR2 SNEGSKA (reference sequence). The CDR3 spells CSARAISTDTQYF. In DNA form, the CDR3 reads TGCAGTGCTAGAGCCATCAGCACAGATACGCAGTATTTT.

This rearrangement joins TRBV5-1 to TRBJ2-3, with 10 bases that match TRBD1. The CDR3 spans 16 residues. Germline V CDR1 and CDR2: SGHRS, YFSETQ. The V and J ends lost 0 bases and 5 bases, in that order; junction bases with no gene match: 6. CDR3 amino acids: CASSLAGTGDGDTQYF. DNA for the CDR3: TGCGCCAGCAGCTTGGCCGGGACAGGGGATGGAGATACGCAGTATTTT.

The chain uses TRBV6-2 or TRBV6-3 and TRBJ2-7, with a tentative D call TRBD2 (6 bases). Germline loops: CDR1 MNHEY, CDR2 SVGEGT. The ends were cut back, 2 bases at V and 3 bases at J, with 11 bases in the middle. This CDR3 is 14 amino acids long. The CDR3 is CASSYGGIVYEQYF. The CDR3 bases are TGTGCCAGCAGTTACGGGGGGATAGTCTACGAGCAGTACTTC.

This clonotype came up a few times. CDR3 coding DNA: TGTGCCGCGGGACCGTATGGCTACACCTTC. Translating it yields CAAGPYGYTF. The V and J genes are TRBV6-2 or TRBV6-3 and TRBJ1-2, with D perhaps matching TRBD1 (5 bases). Between the trimmed V and J ends, which lost 11 bases and 5 bases, there was a span of 9 bases. The CDR3 is 10 residues long. The germline V gene has CDR1 MNHEY and CDR2 SVGEGT.

This clonotype was detected a few times. The chain links TRBV25-1 to TRBJ1-5; 7 nucleotides align to TRBD1. Germline loops: CDR1 MGHDK, CDR2 SYGVNS. The CDR3 loop spans 17 amino acids. V dropped 2 bases and J dropped 1; count of bases not matched to a gene: 8. The CDR3 protein is CASSERNGQVSNQPQHF. CDR3 coding DNA: TGTGCCAGCAGTGAAAGAAATGGACAGGTCAGCAATCAGCCCCAGCATTTT.

The CDR3 loop is CASSFQREANEQYV. CDR3 bases: TGTGCCAGCAGTTTTCAGAGGGAGGCCAACGAGCAGTACGTC. The chain has TRBV28 and TRBJ2-7, with D possibly being TRBD2 (6 bases). Trimming pared 3 bases from V and 5 bases from J, leaving 14 bases between. Germline loops: CDR1 MDHEN, CDR2 SYDVKM. The CDR3 is 14 residues long.

This clonotype was observed a single time. The chain joins TRBV20-1 to TRBJ2-7; D remains ambiguous. V shed 1 base and J shed 2 bases, with 12 bases lying between them. This CDR3 region has 14 residues. Germline V lookup: CDR1 DFQATT, CDR2 SNEGSKA (reference sequence). The CDR3 sequence is CSARAGTVPYEQYF. The CDR3 nucleotides read TGCAGTGCTAGAGCGGGTACGGTTCCCTACGAGCAGTACTTC.

A word on this clonotype: The final CDR3 position lacks the conserved phenylalanine or tryptophan, pointing to a likely read error. The limits of the CDR3 on the DNA are not certain, so only TCRdb's listed CDR3 is given. The chain links TRBV21-1 to TRBJ1-6; the table's D call TRBD1 went unverified against the DNA. TRBV21-1 represents a pseudogene. The CDR3 totals 10 residues, both ends included. The CDR3 sequence is CASSTIRQES.

The V gene is TRBV29-1, the J gene TRBJ1-2; D unresolved. Trimming left V 5 bases short and J 1 base short, with 17 bases between. This CDR3 has 15 residues. The germline gives CDR1 SQVTM, CDR2 ANQGSEA. The CDR3 DNA is TGCAGCGTTTCTCCCCAATGGGAGATTAACTATGGCTACACCTTC. Amino acids: CSVSPQWEINYGYTF.

In this sample, this clonotype turned up a few times. The chain recombines TRBV11-2 with TRBJ2-7, with 9 bases aligning to TRBD1. The junction had 5 bases not matched to a gene; V was cut back by 2 bases and J by 3 bases. The CDR3 is made up of 15 amino acids. The germline V gene has CDR1 SGHAT and CDR2 FQNNGV. The CDR3 is CASSLSGQGSYEQYF. CDR3 nucleotide sequence: TGTGCCAGCAGCTTAAGTGGACAGGGGAGCTACGAGCAGTACTTC. Combining the CDR3 with reference TRBV11-2 and TRBJ2-7 gives the whole variable domain EAGVAQSPRYKIIEKRQSVAFWCNPISGHATLYWYQQILGQGPKLLIQFQNNGVVDDSQLPKDRFSAERLKGVDSTLKIQPAKLEDSAVYLCASSLSGQGSYEQYFGPGTRLTVT.

The chain uses TRBV20-1 and TRBJ2-1; the D is unclear. Trimming shortened V by 0 bases and J by 1 base, and 10 bases separated the two germline ends. The V gene's germline CDR1 is DFQATT and CDR2 SNEGSKA (reference sequence). CDR3 length: 15 residues. The CDR3 loop reads CSARDTRESYNEQFF. In DNA form, the CDR3 reads TGCAGTGCTAGAGATACCCGCGAATCCTACAATGAGCAGTTCTTC.

The V call is TRBV7-9, the J call TRBJ2-6; a possible D gene is TRBD1 (5 bases). V shed 2 bases and J shed 0 bases, with 23 bases lying between them. The CDR3 spans 21 residues. Germline assignment: CDR1 SEHNR and CDR2 FQNEAQ (reference sequence). The CDR3 loop is CASSLRRIRGPLYSGANVLTF. The CDR3 region has the DNA TGTGCCAGCAGCTTAAGGCGGATAAGGGGCCCCCTTTACTCTGGGGCCAACGTCCTGACTTTC.

This clonotype was detected only a few times. The rearrangement links TRBV5-1 to TRBJ2-7; 8 nucleotides agree with TRBD1. CDR3 length: 15 amino acids. V shed 4 bases and J 1 base; nucleotides not matched to a gene: 7. Germline V lookup: CDR1 SGHRS, CDR2 YFSETQ. CDR3 coding DNA: TGCGCCAGCAGCGAATCAGGGGGCAGATCCTACGAGCAGTACTTC. It specifies CASSESGGRSYEQYF.

The V gene is TRBV7-3, the J gene TRBJ2-7; D gene unclear. V was cut by 4 bases and J by 6 bases, with 10 bases left in between. The CDR3 contains 12 residues. Looked up from germline, CDR1 is SGHTA and CDR2 is FQGTGA. In DNA, the CDR3 is TGTGCCAGCAGCTCCACGTTAGTCGAGCAGTACTTC. Protein product: CASSSTLVEQYF.

This chain connects TRBV7-9 to TRBJ2-7; 9 bases fit TRBD2. Germline V CDR1 and CDR2: SEHNR, FQNEAQ (reference sequence). The CDR3 has 17 residues. V trimming: 5 bases; J trimming: 3 bases; junction bases outside the gene matches: 14. Here the CDR3 reads CASSQASGGPGFYEQYF. The DNA for the CDR3 is TGTGCCAGCAGCCAAGCGAGCGGGGGGCCCGGATTCTACGAGCAGTACTTC.

The V and J genes are TRBV6-2 or TRBV6-3 and TRBJ1-1; D ambiguous. Germline V CDR1 and CDR2: MNHEY, SVGEGT. CDR3 length equals 19 residues. Deletions cut 0 bases from V and 1 base from J, with 21 bases between. The CDR3 is CASSYSLDPHPRSNTEAFF. The CDR3 coding sequence is TGTGCCAGCAGTTACTCGCTGGACCCCCACCCCCGGTCGAACACTGAAGCTTTCTTT.

This clonotype has more than one count but fewer than ten. The rearrangement uses TRBV5-1 and TRBJ2-5, with 10 bases identical to TRBD2. Germline V gene data show CDR1 as SGHRS and CDR2 as YFSETQ. V was clipped by 3 bases and J by 5 bases; unmatched bases: 10. The CDR3 loop spans 16 amino acids. CDR3 in DNA: TGCGCCAGCAGCTGGGCGGCTAGCGGGGGTCAGGAGACCCAGTACTTC. It yields the protein CASSWAASGGQETQYF.

This clonotype has a count of ten or more. V is TRBV18 and J is TRBJ2-7; D unresolved. CDR1 and CDR2 from the germline V gene are KGHSH and LQKENI. The CDR3 is made up of 12 amino acids. Trimming removed 3 bases from V and 3 bases from J, with 6 bases in between. CDR3 region: CASSPGYYEQYF. The CDR3 DNA reads as TGTGCCAGCTCACCTGGGTACTACGAGCAGTACTTC.

The chain is built from TRBV11-2 and TRBJ2-3; 9 positions match TRBD2. Unmatched junction bases numbered 3, after V lost 5 bases and J lost 0 bases. This CDR3 spans 15 amino acids. Per germline, CDR1 SGHAT and CDR2 FQNNGV. CDR3 region: CASSLAGHSTDTQYF. The CDR3 DNA is TGTGCCAGCAGCCTAGCGGGGCACAGCACAGATACGCAGTATTTT.

V gene TRBV28 combines with J gene TRBJ1-5; D ambiguous. In germline, CDR1 is MDHEN, CDR2 SYDVKM. The CDR3 contains 14 residues. Trimming stripped 8 bases from V and 0 bases from J, with 11 bases between. Here the CDR3 DNA reads TGTGCCAGCGGCCCCCCAGTTAGCAATCAGCCCCAGCATTTT. It encodes CASGPPVSNQPQHF.

Only a few counts were recorded for this clonotype. This rearrangement joins TRBV28 to TRBJ2-1; 10 positions match TRBD1. The trim removed 2 bases at V and 6 bases at J, leaving 1 base unmatched. This CDR3 is 14 amino acids long. From germline, CDR1 is MDHEN and CDR2 SYDVKM. CDR3 in amino acids: CASSLRDRGNEQFF. The DNA for the CDR3 is TGTGCCAGCAGTTTAAGGGACAGGGGCAATGAGCAGTTCTTC. The variable domain in full, completed from reference TRBV28 and TRBJ2-1, reads DVKVTQSSRYLVKRTGEKVFLECVQDMDHENMFWYRQDPGLGLRLIYFSYDVKMKEKGDIPEGYSVSREKKERFSLILESASTNQTSMYLCASSLRDRGNEQFFGPGTRLTVL.